This TCR beta chain was profiled in a study of cytomegalovirus exposure and HLA in healthy donors. The donors belonged to the approximately 120-subject validation cohort, separate from the approximately 700-subject first cohort. Produced via immunoSEQ multiplex PCR; TCRdb's table is partial and in-frame only. The data show 300,000 to 400,000 clones, roughly 87% seen once. Sequenced material: PBMCs. This TCR was sampled from a man aged 30 to 39 in good health and CMV-seronegative.

The CDR3 nucleotides are TGTGCCAGCAGCAGGGGACAGGAAGGGTATGGCTACACCTTC. It is translated as CASSRGQEGYGYTF. V and J are TRBV7-2 and TRBJ1-2, with 8 bases aligning to TRBD1. CDR1 and CDR2 (germline): SGHTA, FQGNSA. Trimming removed 5 bases from V and 5 bases from J; junction bases left unmatched: 7. The CDR3 consists of 14 residues.